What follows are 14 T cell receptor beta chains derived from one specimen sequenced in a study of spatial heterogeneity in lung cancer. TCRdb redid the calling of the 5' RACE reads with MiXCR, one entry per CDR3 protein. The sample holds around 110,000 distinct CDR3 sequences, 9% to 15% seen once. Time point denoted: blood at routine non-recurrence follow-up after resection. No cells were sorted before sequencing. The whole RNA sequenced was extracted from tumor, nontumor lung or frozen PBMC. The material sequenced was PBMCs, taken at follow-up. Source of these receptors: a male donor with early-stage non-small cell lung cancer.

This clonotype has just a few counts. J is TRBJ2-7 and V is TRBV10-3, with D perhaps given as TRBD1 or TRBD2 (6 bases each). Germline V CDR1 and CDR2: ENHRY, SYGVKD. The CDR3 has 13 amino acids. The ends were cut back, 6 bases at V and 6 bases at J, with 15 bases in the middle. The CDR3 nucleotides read TGTGCCATCAGGGCCCCCGGGGGCCCCGAGCAGTACTTC. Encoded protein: CAIRAPGGPEQYF.

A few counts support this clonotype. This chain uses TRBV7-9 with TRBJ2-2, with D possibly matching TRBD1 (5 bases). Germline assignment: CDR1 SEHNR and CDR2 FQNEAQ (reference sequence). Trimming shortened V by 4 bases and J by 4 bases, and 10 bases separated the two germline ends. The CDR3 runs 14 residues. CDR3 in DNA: TGTGCCAGCAGCTCCGGACAATTCACCGGGGAGCTGTTTTTT. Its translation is CASSSGQFTGELFF. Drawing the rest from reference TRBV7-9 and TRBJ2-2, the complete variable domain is DTGVSQNPRHKITKRGQNVTFRCDPISEHNRLYWYRQTLGQGPEFLTYFQNEAQLEKSRLLSDRFSAERPKGSFSTLEIQRTEQGDSAMYLCASSSGQFTGELFFGEGSRLTVL.

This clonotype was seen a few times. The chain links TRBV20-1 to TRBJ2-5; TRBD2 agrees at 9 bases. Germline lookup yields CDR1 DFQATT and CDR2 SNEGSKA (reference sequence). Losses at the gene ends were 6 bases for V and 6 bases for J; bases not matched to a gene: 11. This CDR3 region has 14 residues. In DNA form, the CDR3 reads TGCAGTGCCTCTAGAGCGGGGGGCTGGAAGACCCAGTACTTC. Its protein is CSASRAGGWKTQYF.

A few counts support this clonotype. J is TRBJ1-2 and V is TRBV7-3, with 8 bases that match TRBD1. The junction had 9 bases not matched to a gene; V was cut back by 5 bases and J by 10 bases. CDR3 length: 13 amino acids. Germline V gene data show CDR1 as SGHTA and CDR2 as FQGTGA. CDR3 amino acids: CASSTGTGDVYTF. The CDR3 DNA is TGTGCCAGCAGCACCGGGACAGGCGATGTCTACACCTTC.

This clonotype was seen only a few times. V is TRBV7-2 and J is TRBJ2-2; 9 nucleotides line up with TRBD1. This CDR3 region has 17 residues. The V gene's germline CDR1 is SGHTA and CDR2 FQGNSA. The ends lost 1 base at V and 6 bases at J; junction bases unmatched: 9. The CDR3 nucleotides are TGTGCCAGCAGCTTAGTGGGGACAGGGAGGCGGGCCGGGGAGCTGTTTTTT. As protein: CASSLVGTGRRAGELFF.

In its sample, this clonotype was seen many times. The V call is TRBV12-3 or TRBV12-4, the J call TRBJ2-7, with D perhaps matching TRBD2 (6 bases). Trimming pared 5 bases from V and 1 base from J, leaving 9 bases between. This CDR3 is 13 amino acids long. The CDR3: CASSIAGSYEQYF. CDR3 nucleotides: TGTGCCAGCAGTATCGCGGGGTCCTACGAGCAGTACTTC.

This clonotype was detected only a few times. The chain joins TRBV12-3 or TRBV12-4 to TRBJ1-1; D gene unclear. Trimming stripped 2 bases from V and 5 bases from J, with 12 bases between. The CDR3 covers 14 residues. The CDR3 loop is CASSLRRGRTEAFF. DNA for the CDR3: TGTGCCAGCAGTTTAAGGCGAGGTCGGACTGAAGCTTTCTTT.

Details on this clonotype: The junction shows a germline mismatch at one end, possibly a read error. CDR3 amino acids: CASSLTRELFF. The DNA for the CDR3 is TGTGCCAGCAGCCTCACCCGGGAGCTGTTTTTT. This sequence joins TRBV7-8 and TRBJ2-2, with D unresolved. Germline V gives CDR1 SGHVS, CDR2 FQNEAQ. The CDR3 consists of 11 residues. The whole variable domain, filled in from reference TRBV7-8 and TRBJ2-2, reads GAGVSQSPRYKVAKRGQDVALRCDPISGHVSLFWYQQALGQGPEFLTYFQNEAQLDKSGLPSDRFFAERPEGSVSTLKIQRTQQEDSAVYLCASSLTRELFFGEGSRLTVL.

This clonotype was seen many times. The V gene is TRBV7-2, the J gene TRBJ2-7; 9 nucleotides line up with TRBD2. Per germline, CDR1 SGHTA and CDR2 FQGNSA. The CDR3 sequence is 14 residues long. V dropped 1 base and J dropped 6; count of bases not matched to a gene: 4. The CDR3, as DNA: TGTGCCAGCAGCTTAGGCGGGGGGGTTCTCGAGCAGTACTTC. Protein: CASSLGGGVLEQYF.

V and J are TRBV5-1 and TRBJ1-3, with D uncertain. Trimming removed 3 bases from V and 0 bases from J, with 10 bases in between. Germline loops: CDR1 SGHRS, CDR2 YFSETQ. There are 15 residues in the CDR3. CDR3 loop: CASSSGRDSGNTIYF. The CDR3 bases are TGCGCCAGCAGCTCAGGACGGGACTCTGGAAACACCATATATTTT.

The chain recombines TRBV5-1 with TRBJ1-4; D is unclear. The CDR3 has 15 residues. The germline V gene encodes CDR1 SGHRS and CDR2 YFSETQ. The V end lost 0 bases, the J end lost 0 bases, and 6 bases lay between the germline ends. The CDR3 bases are TGCGCCAGCAGCTTGGACAACCCAACTAATGAAAAACTGTTTTTT. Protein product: CASSLDNPTNEKLFF.

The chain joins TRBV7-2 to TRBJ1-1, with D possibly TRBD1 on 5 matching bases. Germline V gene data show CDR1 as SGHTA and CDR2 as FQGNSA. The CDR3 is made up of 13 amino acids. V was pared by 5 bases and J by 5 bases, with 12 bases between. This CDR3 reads CASSPLGGTEAFF. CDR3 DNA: TGTGCCAGCAGCCCCCTCGGGGGAACTGAAGCTTTCTTT.

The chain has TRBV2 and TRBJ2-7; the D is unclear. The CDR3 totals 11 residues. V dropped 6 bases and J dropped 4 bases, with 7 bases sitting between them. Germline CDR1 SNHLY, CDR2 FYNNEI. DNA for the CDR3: TGTGCCAGCAGGGCCGCGTACGAGCAGTACTTC. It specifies CASRAAYEQYF.

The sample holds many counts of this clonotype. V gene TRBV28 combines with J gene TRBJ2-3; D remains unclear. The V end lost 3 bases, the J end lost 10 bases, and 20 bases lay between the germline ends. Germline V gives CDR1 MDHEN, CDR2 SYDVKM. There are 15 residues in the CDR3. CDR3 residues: CASSFPDRAAVAQYF. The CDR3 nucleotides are TGTGCCAGCAGTTTTCCTGATCGGGCCGCAGTAGCGCAGTATTTT. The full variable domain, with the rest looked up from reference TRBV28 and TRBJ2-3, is DVKVTQSSRYLVKRTGEKVFLECVQDMDHENMFWYRQDPGLGLRLIYFSYDVKMKEKGDIPEGYSVSREKKERFSLILESASTNQTSMYLCASSFPDRAAVAQYFGPGTRLTVL.